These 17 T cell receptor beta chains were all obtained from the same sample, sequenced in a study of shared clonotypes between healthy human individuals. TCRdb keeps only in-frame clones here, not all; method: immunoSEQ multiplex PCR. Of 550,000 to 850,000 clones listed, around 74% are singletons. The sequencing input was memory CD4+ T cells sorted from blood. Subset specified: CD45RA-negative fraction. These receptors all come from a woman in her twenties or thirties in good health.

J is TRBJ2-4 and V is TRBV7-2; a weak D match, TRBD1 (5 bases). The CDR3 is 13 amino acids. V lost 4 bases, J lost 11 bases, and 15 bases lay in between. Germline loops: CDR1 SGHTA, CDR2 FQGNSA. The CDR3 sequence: CASSWGLTGLQYF. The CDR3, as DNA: TGTGCCAGCAGCTGGGGCCTAACAGGACTTCAGTACTTC. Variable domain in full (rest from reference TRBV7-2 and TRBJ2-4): GAGVSQSPSNKVTEKGKDVELRCDPISGHTALYWYRQSLGQGLEFLIYFQGNSAPDKSGLPSDRFSAERTGGSVSTLTIQRTQQEDSAVYLCASSWGLTGLQYFGAGTRLSVL.

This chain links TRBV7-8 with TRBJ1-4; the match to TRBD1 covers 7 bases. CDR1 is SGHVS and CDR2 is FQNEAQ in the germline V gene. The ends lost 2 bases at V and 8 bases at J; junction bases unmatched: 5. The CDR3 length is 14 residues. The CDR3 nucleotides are TGTGCCAGCAGCTTATCCCGGACAGGCGAAAAACTGTTTTTT. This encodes CASSLSRTGEKLFF. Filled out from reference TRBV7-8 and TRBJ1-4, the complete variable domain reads GAGVSQSPRYKVAKRGQDVALRCDPISGHVSLFWYQQALGQGPEFLTYFQNEAQLDKSGLPSDRFFAERPEGSVSTLKIQRTQQEDSAVYLCASSLSRTGEKLFFGSGTQLSVL.

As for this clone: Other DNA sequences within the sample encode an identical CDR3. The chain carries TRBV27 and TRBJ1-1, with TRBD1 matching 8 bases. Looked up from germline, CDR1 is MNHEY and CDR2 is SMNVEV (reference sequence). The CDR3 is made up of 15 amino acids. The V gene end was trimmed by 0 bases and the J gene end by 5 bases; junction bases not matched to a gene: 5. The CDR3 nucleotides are TGTGCCAGCAGTTTATCGCAGGGGGCAGTAACTGAAGCTTTCTTT. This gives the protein CASSLSQGAVTEAFF.

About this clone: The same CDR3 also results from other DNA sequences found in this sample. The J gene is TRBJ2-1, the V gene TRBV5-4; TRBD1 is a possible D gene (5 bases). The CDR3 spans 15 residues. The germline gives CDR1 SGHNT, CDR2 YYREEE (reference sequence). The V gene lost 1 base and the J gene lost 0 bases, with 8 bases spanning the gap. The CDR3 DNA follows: TGTGCCAGCAGCTTGTCCCAGGGCTCCTACAATGAGCAGTTCTTC. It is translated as CASSLSQGSYNEQFF.

The CDR3 reads CASSLGPSGALNTEAFF. The CDR3 region has the DNA TGCGCCAGCAGCTTGGGCCCTTCCGGGGCCCTGAACACTGAAGCTTTCTTT. The chain has TRBV5-1 and TRBJ1-1; D possibly corresponds to TRBD1 (5 bases). The CDR3 loop spans 17 amino acids. Germline V gene lookup returns CDR1 SGHRS and CDR2 YFSETQ. Trimming removed 0 bases from V and 0 bases from J, with 15 bases in between.

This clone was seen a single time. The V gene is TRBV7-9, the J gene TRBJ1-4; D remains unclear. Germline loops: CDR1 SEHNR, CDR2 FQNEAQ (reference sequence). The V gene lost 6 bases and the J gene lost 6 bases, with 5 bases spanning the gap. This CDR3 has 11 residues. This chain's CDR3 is CASRRDEKLFF. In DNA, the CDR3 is TGTGCCAGCAGGCGGGATGAAAAACTGTTTTTT.

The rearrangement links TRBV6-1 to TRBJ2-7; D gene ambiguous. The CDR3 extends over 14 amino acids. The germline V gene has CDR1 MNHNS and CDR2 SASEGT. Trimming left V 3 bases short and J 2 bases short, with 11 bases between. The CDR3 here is CASSDPGGTYEQYF. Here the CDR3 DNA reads TGTGCCAGCAGTGATCCGGGCGGAACCTACGAGCAGTACTTC.

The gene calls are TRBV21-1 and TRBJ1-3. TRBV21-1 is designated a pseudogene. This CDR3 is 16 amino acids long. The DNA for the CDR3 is TGTGCCAGCGGATTATTAAACAGCGGGAAGGGAAACACCATATATTTT. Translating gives CASGLLNSGKGNTIYF.

The chain's CDR3 is CASSLAEETQYF. CDR3 coding DNA: TGTGCCAGCAGCCTGGCGGAAGAGACCCAGTACTTC. This chain links TRBV7-9 with TRBJ2-5, with unresolved D. The V end lost 5 bases, the J end lost 3 bases, and 7 bases lay between the germline ends. This CDR3 is built from 12 residues. Germline V lookup: CDR1 SEHNR, CDR2 FQNEAQ (reference sequence).

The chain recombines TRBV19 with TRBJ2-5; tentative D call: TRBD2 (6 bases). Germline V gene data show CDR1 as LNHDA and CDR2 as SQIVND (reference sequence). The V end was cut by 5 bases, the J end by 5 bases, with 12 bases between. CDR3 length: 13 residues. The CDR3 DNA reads TGTGCCAGTAGTGTCCAGGGAGGTGAGACCCAGTACTTC. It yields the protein CASSVQGGETQYF.

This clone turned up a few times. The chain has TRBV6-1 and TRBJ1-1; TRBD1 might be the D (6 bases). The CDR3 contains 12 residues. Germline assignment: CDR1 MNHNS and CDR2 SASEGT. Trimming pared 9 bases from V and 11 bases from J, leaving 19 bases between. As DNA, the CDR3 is TGTGCCAGTAATCTACAGGGAAACTTGGCTTTCTTT. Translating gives CASNLQGNLAFF.

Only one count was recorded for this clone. The CDR3 here is CARGTSGILGTGELFF. The CDR3 bases are TGTGCCAGGGGGACTAGCGGGATATTAGGCACCGGGGAGCTGTTTTTT. This chain links TRBV6-4 with TRBJ2-2; 13 bases agree with TRBD2. Germline loops: CDR1 MRHNA, CDR2 SNTAGT. Losses at the gene ends were 9 bases for V and 4 bases for J; bases not matched to a gene: 8. There are 16 residues in the CDR3.

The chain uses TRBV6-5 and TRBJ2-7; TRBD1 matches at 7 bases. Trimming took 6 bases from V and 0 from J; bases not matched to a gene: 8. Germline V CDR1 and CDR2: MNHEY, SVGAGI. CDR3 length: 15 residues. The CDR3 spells CASRLKWTGSYEQYF. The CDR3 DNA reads TGTGCCAGCAGACTAAAATGGACAGGCTCCTACGAGCAGTACTTC.

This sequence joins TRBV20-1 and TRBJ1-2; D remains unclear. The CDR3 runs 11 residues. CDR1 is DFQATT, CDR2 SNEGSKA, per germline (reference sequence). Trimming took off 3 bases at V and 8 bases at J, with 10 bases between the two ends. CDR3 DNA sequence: TGCAGTGCTAGGGAGGTTCTCGGCTACACCTTC. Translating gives CSAREVLGYTF.

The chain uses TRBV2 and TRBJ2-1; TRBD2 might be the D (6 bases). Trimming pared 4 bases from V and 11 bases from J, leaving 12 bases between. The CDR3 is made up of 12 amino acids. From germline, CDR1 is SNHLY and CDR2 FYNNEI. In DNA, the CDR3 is TGTGCCAGCAGTGTATGGGGGGTCCAGCAGTTCTTC. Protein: CASSVWGVQQFF.

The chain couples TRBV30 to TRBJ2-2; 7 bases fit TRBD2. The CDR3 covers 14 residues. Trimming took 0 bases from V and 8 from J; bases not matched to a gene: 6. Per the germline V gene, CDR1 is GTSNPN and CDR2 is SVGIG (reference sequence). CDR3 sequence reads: CAWSVRAGAGELFF. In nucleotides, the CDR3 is TGTGCCTGGAGTGTACGGGCGGGAGCTGGGGAGCTGTTTTTT.

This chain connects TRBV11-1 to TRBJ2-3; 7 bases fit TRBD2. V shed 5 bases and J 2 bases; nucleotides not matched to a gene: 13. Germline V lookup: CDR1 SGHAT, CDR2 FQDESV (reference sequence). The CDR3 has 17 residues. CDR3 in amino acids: CASSQTVLAANTDTQYF. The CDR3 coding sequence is TGTGCCAGCAGCCAAACAGTGCTAGCGGCTAACACAGATACGCAGTATTTT.